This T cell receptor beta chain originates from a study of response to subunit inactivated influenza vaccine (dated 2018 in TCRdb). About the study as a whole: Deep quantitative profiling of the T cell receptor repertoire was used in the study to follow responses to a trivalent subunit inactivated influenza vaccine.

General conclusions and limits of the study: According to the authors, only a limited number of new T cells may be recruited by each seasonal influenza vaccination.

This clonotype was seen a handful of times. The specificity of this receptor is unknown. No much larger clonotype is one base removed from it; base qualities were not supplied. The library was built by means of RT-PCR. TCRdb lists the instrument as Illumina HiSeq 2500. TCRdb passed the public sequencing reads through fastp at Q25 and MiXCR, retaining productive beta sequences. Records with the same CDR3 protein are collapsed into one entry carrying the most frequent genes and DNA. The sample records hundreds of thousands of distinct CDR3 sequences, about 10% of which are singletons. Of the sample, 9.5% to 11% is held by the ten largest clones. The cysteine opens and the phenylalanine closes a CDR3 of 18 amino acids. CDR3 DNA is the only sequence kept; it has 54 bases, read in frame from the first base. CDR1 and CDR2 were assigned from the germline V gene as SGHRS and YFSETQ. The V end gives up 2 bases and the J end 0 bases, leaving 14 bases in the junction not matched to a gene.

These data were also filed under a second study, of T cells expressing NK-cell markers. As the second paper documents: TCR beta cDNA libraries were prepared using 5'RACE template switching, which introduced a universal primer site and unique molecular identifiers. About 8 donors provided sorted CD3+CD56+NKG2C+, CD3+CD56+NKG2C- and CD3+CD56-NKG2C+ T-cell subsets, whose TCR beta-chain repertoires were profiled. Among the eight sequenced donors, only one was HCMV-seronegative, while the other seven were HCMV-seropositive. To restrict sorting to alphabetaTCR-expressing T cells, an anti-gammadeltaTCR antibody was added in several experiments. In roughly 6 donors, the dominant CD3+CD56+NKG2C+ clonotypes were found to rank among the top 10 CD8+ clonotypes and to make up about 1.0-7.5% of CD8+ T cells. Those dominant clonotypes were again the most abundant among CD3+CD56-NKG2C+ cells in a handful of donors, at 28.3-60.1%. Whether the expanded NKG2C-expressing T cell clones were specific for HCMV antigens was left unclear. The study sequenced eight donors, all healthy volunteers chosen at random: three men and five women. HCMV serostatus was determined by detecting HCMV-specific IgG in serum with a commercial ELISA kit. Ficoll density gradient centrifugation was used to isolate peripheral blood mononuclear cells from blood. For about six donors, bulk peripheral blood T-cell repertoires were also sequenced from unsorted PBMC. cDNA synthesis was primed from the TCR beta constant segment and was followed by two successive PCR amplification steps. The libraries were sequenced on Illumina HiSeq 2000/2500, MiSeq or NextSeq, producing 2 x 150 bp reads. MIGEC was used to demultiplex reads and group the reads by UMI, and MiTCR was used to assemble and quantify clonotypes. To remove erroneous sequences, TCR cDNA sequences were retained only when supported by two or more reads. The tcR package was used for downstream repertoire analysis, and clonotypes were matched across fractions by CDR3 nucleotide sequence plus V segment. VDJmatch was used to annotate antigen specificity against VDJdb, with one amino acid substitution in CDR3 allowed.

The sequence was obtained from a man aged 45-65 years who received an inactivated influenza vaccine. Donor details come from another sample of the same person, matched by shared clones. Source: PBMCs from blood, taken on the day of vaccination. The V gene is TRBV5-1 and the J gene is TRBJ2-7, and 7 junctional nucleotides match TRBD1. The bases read TGCGCCAGCAGCTTAAGGGTGGGGACAGCCAGGAGCTCCTACGAGCAGTACTTC. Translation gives CASSLRVGTARSSYEQYF. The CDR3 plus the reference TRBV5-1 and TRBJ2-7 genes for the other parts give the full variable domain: KAGVTQTPRYLIKTRGQQVTLSCSPISGHRSVSWYQQTPGQGLQFLFEYFSETQRNKGNFPGRFSGRQFSNSRSEMNVSTLELGDSALYLCASSLRVGTARSSYEQYFGPGTRLTVT.